The table lists the clone carrying this T cell receptor (beta chain) with many counts. What it recognizes is unknown. Each CDR3 protein gets one entry after TCRdb re-called the 5' RACE reads with MiXCR. The data show 510,000 or so distinct CDR3 sequences, over 12% seen once. The record originates from a study of identical twins. Study-level points and caveats: In cord blood, abundant beta clonotypes had fewer insertions; memory showed no trend.

The CDR3 runs to 13 residues. V was clipped by 5 bases and J by 9 bases, with 17 bases between them. Germline-derived CDR1 and CDR2 are SQVTM and ANQGSEA. Another study also made use of these data, one on yellow fever vaccine responses in identical twins.

The V and J genes are TRBV29-1 and TRBJ2-1; possible D gene TRBD2, 6 bases. The sequencing input was CD4+ T cells sorted from blood. This sequence originates from a woman aged 18-29 years in good health. CDR3 sequence: CSVRIGGRGEQFF. In DNA form, the CDR3 reads TGCAGCGTTCGGATCGGGGGAAGAGGTGAGCAGTTCTTC.